The sequence of this TCR beta chain was determined in a study of blood T cell repertoires in COVID-19. Study as a whole: Sources were T cells, B-cell-depleted T cells, or PBMCs; the material itself was cDNA or gDNA.

Per the authors' pipeline: The assay estimated nucleated cells by amplifying reference gene primers. Profiled with immunoSEQ multiplex PCR; TCRdb holds only in-frame clones, not every one. V and J calls and clone size are given by that table; D and trimming were obtained from the DNA. The sample has 200,000 to 250,000 clones, more than 80% seen once. A Seattle source enrolled patients during active infection and followed them longitudinally. Trimming removed 4 bases from V and 7 bases from J, with 17 bases in between. Germline CDR1 and CDR2: SNHLY and FYNNEI. The CDR3 is 15 amino acids. The sequence came from a woman aged 80 or older with COVID-19, enrolled during active disease. This chain connects TRBV2 to TRBJ1-5; the D gene is possibly TRBD1 (6 bases). Source material: peripheral blood. The CDR3 loop reads CASSGPTNRVQPQHF. In DNA form, the CDR3 reads TGTGCCAGCAGTGGCCCAACCAACAGGGTACAGCCCCAGCATTTT.